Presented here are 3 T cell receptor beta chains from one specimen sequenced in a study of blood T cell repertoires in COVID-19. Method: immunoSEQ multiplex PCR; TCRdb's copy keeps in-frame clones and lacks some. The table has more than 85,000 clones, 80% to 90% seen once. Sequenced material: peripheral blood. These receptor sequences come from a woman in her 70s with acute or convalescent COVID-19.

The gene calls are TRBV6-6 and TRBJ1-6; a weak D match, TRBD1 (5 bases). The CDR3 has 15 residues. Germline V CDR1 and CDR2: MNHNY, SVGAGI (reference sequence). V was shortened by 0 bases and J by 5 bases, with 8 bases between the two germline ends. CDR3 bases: TGTGCCAGCAGTTACTCTGGACACGATAATTCACCCCTCCACTTT. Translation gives CASSYSGHDNSPLHF.

CDR3 sequence reads: CASSRGGFANNSPLHF. The CDR3 DNA reads TGTGCCAGTAGTCGCGGCGGCTTCGCCAATAATTCACCCCTCCACTTT. The chain recombines TRBV19 with TRBJ1-6; D is undetermined. Germline V gene lookup returns CDR1 LNHDA and CDR2 SQIVND (reference sequence). V was shortened by 5 bases and J by 5 bases, with 16 bases between the two germline ends. The CDR3 has 16 amino acids. Using reference TRBV19 and TRBJ1-6 for the parts outside the CDR3, the full variable domain is DGGITQSPKYLFRKEGQNVTLSCEQNLNHDAMYWYRQDPGQGLRLIYYSQIVNDFQKGDIAEGYSVSREKKESFPLTVTSAQKNPTAFYLCASSRGGFANNSPLHFGNGTRLTVT.

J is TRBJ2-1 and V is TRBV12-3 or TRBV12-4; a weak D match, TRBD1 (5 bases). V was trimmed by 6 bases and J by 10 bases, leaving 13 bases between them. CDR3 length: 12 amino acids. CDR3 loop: CASSPTGAEQFF. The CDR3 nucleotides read TGTGCCAGCAGCCCCACTGGGGCCGAGCAGTTCTTC.